The 2 T cell receptor beta chains given below trace back to one sample, sequenced in a study of T cell responses to AZD1222 COVID-19 vaccine. Profiling relied on immunoSEQ multiplex PCR, and the TCRdb table lists in-frame clones only, not all of them. Among some 30,000 clones listed, 80% to 90% were seen once. The specimen comprised peripheral blood, sampled 28 days after the second AZD1222 dose. The receptor source for this set is an adult who received the AZD1222 COVID-19 vaccine.

In the case of this clone: The junction and the germline gene differ at one end; a read error may be behind it. The chain carries TRBV6-5 and TRBJ1-4; 7 positions agree with TRBD1. The CDR3 spans 15 residues. Germline lookup yields CDR1 MNHEY and CDR2 SVGAGI. The CDR3 sequence: CASSYYRGQNEKLFF. For the CDR3, the DNA is TGTGCCAGCAGCTACTACAGGGGCCAGAATGAAAAACTGTTTTTT.

The rearrangement uses TRBV5-1 and TRBJ2-1, with D maybe TRBD1 (5 bases). Trimming took 0 bases from V and 6 from J, leaving 10 bases between them. CDR1 and CDR2 from the germline V gene are SGHRS and YFSETQ. CDR3 length: 14 amino acids. The CDR3 DNA reads TGCGCCAGCAGCTTGGGACAGTTGGGCAATGAGCAGTTCTTC. This codes for CASSLGQLGNEQFF.